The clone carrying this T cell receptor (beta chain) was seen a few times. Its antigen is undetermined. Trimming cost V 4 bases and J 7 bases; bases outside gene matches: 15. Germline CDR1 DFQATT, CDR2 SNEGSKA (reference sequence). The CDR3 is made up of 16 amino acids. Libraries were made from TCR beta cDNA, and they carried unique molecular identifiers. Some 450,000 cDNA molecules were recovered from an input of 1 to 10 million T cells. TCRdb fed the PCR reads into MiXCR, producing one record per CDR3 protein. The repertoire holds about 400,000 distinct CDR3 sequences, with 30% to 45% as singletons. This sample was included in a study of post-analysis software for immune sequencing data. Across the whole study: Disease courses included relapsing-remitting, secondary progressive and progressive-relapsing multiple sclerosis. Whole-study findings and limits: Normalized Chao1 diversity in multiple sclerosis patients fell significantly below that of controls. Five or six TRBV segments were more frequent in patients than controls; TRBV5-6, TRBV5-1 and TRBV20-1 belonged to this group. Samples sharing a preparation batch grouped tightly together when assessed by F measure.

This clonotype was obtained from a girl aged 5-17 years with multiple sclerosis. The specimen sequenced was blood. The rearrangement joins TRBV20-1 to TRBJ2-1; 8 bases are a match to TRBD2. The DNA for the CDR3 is TGCAGTGCTATTCATCCGGGACTAGGGGATTTTAATGAGCAGTTCTTC. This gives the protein CSAIHPGLGDFNEQFF.